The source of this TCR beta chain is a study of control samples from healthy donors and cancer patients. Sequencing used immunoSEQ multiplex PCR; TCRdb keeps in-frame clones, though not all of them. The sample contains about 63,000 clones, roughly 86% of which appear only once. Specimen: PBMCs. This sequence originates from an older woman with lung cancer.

DNA of the CDR3: TGTGCCACCAGCAGAGATCAAGCGACTAGCACAGATACGCAGTATTTT. This codes for CATSRDQATSTDTQYF. This chain joins TRBV15 and TRBJ2-3; D not certain. Trimming left V 0 bases short and J 0 bases short, with 10 bases between. Looked up from germline, CDR1 is LNHNV and CDR2 is YYDKDF (reference sequence). The CDR3 is made up of 16 amino acids.